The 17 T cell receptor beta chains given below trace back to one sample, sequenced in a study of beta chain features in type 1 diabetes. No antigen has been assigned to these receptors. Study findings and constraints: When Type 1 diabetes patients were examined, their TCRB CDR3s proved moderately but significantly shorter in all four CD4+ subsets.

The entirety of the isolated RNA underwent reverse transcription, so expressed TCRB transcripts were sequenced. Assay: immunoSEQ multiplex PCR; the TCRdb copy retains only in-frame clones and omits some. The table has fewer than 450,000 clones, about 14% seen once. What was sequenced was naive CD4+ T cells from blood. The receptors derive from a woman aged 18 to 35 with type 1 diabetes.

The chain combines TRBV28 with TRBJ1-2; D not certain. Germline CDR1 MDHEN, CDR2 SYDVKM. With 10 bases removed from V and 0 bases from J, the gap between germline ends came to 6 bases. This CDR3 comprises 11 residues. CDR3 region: CATGSNYGYTF. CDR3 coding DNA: TGTGCCACAGGCTCTAACTATGGCTACACCTTC.

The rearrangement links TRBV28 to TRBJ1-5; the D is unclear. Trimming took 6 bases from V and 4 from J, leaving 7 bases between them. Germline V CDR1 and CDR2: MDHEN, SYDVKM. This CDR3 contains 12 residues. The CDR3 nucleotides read TGTGCCAGCAGATTCATTAATCAGCCCCAGCATTTT. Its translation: CASRFINQPQHF.

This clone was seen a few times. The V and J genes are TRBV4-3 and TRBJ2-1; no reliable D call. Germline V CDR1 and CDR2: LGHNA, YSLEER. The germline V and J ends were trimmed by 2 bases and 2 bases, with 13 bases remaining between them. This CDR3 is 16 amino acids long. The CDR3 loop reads CASSQNSALTYNEQFF. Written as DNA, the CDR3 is TGCGCCAGCAGCCAAAACTCAGCGCTAACCTACAATGAGCAGTTCTTC.

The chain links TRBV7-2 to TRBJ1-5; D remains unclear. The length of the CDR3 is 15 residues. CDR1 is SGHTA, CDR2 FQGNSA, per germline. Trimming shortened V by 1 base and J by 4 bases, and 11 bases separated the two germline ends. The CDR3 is CASSLGGEGNQPQHF. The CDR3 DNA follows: TGTGCCAGCAGCTTAGGAGGCGAGGGTAATCAGCCCCAGCATTTT. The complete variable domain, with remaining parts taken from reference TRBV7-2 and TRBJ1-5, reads GAGVSQSPSNKVTEKGKDVELRCDPISGHTALYWYRQSLGQGLEFLIYFQGNSAPDKSGLPSDRFSAERTGGSVSTLTIQRTQQEDSAVYLCASSLGGEGNQPQHFGDGTRLSIL.

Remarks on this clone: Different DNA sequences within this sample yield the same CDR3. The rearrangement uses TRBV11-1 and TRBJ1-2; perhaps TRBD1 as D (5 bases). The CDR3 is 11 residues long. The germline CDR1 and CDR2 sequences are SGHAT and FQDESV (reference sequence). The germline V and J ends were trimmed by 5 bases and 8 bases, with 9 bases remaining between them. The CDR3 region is CASSRGGGYTF. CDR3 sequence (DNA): TGTGCCAGCAGCAGGGGAGGAGGCTACACCTTC.

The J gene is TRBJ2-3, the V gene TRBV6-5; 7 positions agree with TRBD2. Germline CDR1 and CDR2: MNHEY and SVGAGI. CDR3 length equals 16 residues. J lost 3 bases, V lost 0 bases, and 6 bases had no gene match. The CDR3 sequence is CASSYSSGGRTDTQYF. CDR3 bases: TGTGCCAGCAGTTACTCCAGTGGCGGGAGAACAGATACGCAGTATTTT.

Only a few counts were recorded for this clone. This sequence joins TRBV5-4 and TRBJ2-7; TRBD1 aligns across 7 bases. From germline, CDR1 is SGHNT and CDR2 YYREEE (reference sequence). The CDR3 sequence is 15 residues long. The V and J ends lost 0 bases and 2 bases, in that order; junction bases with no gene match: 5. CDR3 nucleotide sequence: TGTGCCAGCAGCTTGGATCCAGGGGGTCCCTACGAGCAGTACTTC. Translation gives CASSLDPGGPYEQYF.

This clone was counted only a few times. The CDR3 coding sequence is TGTGCCAGCTCATCCGAACCCCGGGACAGCCAGTACCCTTACGCTTTCGAGCAGTACTTC. This encodes CASSSEPRDSQYPYAFEQYF. The chain recombines TRBV18 with TRBJ2-7; TRBD1 matches at 7 bases. CDR1 and CDR2 from the germline V gene are KGHSH and LQKENI. The CDR3 has 20 residues. Trimming took 5 bases from V and 6 from J; bases not matched to a gene: 28.

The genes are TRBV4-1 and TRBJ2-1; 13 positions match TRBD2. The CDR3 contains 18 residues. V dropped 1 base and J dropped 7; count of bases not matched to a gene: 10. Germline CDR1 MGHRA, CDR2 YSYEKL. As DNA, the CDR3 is TGCGCCAGCAGCCAAGCAGGACTAGCGGGAGTTTATTCGAATGAGCAGTTCTTC. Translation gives CASSQAGLAGVYSNEQFF.

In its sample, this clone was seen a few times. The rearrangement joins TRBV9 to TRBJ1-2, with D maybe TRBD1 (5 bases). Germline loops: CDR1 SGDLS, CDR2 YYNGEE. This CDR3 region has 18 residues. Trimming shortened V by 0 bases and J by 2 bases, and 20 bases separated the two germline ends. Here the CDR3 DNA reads TGTGCCAGCAGCGTAGATGGATGGGGCAGCCCGCCAAACTATGGCTACACCTTC. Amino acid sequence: CASSVDGWGSPPNYGYTF.

The CDR3 DNA reads as TGTGCCAGCAGCGTAGGTGGGCACGGCAACACAGATACGCAGTATTTT. It yields the protein CASSVGGHGNTDTQYF. This sequence joins TRBV9 and TRBJ2-3; D is unclear. V was pared by 0 bases and J by 2 bases, with 13 bases between. The CDR3 length is 16 residues. From germline, CDR1 is SGDLS and CDR2 YYNGEE.

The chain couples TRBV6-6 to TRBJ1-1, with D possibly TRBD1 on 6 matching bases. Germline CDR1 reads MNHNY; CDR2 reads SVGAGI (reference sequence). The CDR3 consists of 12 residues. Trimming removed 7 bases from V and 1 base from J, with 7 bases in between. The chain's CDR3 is CASKQGNTEAFF. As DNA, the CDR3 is TGTGCCAGCAAACAGGGGAACACTGAAGCTTTCTTT.

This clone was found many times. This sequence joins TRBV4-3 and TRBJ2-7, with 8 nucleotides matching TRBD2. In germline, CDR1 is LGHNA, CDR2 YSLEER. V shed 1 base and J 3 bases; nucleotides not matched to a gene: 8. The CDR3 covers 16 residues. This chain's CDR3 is CASSQVVAGRIYEQYV. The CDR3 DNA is TGCGCCAGCAGCCAAGTGGTAGCGGGGAGAATCTACGAGCAGTACGTC.

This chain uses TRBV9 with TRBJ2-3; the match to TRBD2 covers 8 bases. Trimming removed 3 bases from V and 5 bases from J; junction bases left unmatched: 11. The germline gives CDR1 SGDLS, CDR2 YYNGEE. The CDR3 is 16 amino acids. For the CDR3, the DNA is TGTGCCAGCAGCGCTCATCAAGCGGGAGCGAAAGATACGCAGTATTTT. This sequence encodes CASSAHQAGAKDTQYF. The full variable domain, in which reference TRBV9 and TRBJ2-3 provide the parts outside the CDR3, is DSGVTQTPKHLITATGQRVTLRCSPRSGDLSVYWYQQSLDQGLQFLIQYYNGEERAKGNILERFSAQQFPDLHSELNLSSLELGDSALYFCASSAHQAGAKDTQYFGPGTRLTVL.

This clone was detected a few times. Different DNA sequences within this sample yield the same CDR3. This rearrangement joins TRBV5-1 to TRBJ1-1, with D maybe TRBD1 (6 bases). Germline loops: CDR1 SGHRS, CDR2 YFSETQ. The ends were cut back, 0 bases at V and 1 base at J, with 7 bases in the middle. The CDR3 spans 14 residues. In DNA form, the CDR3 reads TGCGCCAGCAGCTTGGACAGGGAGAACACTGAAGCTTTCTTT. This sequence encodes CASSLDRENTEAFF.

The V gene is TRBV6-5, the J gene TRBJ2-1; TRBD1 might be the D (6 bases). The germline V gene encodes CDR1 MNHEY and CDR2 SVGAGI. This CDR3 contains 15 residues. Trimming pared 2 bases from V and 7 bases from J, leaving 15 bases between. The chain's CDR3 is CASSYSYAGENEQFF. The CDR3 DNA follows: TGTGCCAGCAGTTACAGTTATGCAGGGGAGAATGAGCAGTTCTTC.

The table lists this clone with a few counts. CDR3 in amino acids: CASSRSHSRTSPYEQYF. The CDR3 nucleotides are TGTGCCAGCTCACGTAGTCACTCGAGGACTAGCCCCTACGAGCAGTACTTC. This chain uses TRBV18 with TRBJ2-7; 8 bases match TRBD2. Unmatched junction bases numbered 13, after V lost 4 bases and J lost 2 bases. Germline assignment: CDR1 KGHSH and CDR2 LQKENI. This CDR3 is built from 17 residues.